This T cell receptor beta chain was profiled in a study of chemoradiotherapy in HPV16-positive cancers. Study in general: Candidate HPV-specific clones and shared TCR motifs came from a couple of HPV16-positive patients. Findings of the study overall: Candidate HPV-specific clones and E7-related TCR motifs grew in tumor during treatment. Better recurrence-free survival went with HPV-responsive T-cell expansion in HPV16-positive patients.

Deletions cut 1 base from V and 2 bases from J, with 8 bases between. Germline values: CDR1 LNHNV, CDR2 YYDKDF (reference sequence). The CDR3 is 14 amino acids. Over chemoradiotherapy, repertoires were sampled more than once. Profiling relied on immunoSEQ multiplex PCR, and the TCRdb table lists in-frame clones only, not all of them. There are about 66,000 clones in the sample; roughly 90% occur only once, and 4% to 5% lies in the top ten. With respect to this clone: Its antigen is currently unknown.

The rearrangement joins TRBV15 to TRBJ1-1; D is uncertain. This material consisted of blood, taken from a patient who underwent chemoradiotherapy. The sequence came from a human donor with HPV-associated anogenital cancer. CDR3 DNA sequence: TGTGCCACCAGCAGAGGCGGGAGTAACACTGAAGCTTTCTTT. Its protein product is CATSRGGSNTEAFF.